One sample yielded the 10 T cell receptor beta chains listed below, sequenced in a study of CD8+ T cells in alopecia areata. Stated treatment: oral pan-JAK inhibitor, 5-10 mg twice daily. RNA extraction was followed by reverse transcription into cDNA, which acted as the sequencing template. The repertoire was sequenced with immunoSEQ multiplex PCR; TCRdb's copy has only in-frame clones and lacks some. The sample lists under 200,000 clones, 55% to 75% seen once, with 13% to 15% in the top ten. The sample was CD4+ T cells sorted from blood, taken at week 24, from a patient treated with tofacitinib. The source is a human donor with alopecia areata.

The chain couples TRBV23-1 to TRBJ2-5, with unresolved D. TRBV23-1 is flagged as an ORF with uncertain function. The ends were cut back, 2 bases at V and 5 bases at J, with 0 bases in the middle. The CDR3 contains 10 residues. This CDR3 is CASSQETQYF. CDR3 sequence (DNA): TGCGCCAGCAGTCAAGAGACCCAGTACTTC.

The chain couples TRBV2 to TRBJ1-5; tentative D call: TRBD1 (6 bases). The CDR3 totals 13 residues. The germline gives CDR1 SNHLY, CDR2 FYNNEI. Trimming left V 5 bases short and J 5 bases short, with 10 bases between. In DNA, the CDR3 is TGTGCCAGCAGTCCGGACAGTGATCAGCCCCAGCATTTT. Its protein product is CASSPDSDQPQHF.

The rearrangement joins TRBV6-1 to TRBJ2-7, with 7 bases that match TRBD1. The CDR3 spans 16 residues. V dropped 0 bases and J dropped 3; count of bases not matched to a gene: 8. Germline CDR1 is MNHNS and CDR2 is SASEGT. CDR3 protein: CASSEAQRTGNYEQYF. The CDR3, as DNA: TGTGCCAGCAGTGAAGCTCAGAGGACAGGCAACTACGAGCAGTACTTC.

The J gene is TRBJ2-7, the V gene TRBV30; weak D call: TRBD2 (6 bases). V lost 0 bases, J lost 1 base, and 13 bases lay in between. Germline lookup yields CDR1 GTSNPN and CDR2 SVGIG (reference sequence). The CDR3 runs 15 residues. CDR3 coding DNA: TGTGCCTGGAGTGTACCGGTGGGGACTTCCTACGAGCAGTACTTC. Translating gives CAWSVPVGTSYEQYF.

The V gene is TRBV25-1, the J gene TRBJ2-5; 7 bases fit TRBD2. V trimming: 4 bases; J trimming: 4 bases; junction bases outside the gene matches: 9. Germline loops: CDR1 MGHDK, CDR2 SYGVNS. The CDR3 has 15 amino acids. CDR3 nucleotides: TGTGCCAGCAGTGGAAAGGGAGGGAACCGAGAGACCCAGTACTTC. Protein product: CASSGKGGNRETQYF.

This clone is a singleton in its sample. The rearrangement links TRBV5-1 to TRBJ1-2; 7 nucleotides agree with TRBD1. Germline V gene lookup returns CDR1 SGHRS and CDR2 YFSETQ. V lost 2 bases and J lost 1; bases outside the gene matches: 5. The CDR3 is made up of 15 amino acids. The CDR3 reads CASSFFTGDNYGYTF. The CDR3, as DNA: TGCGCCAGCAGCTTTTTCACAGGGGATAACTATGGCTACACCTTC.

CDR3 protein: CAWTGGLPRAFF. The CDR3 coding sequence is TGTGCCTGGACGGGGGGACTTCCGAGAGCTTTCTTT. The rearrangement joins TRBV30 to TRBJ1-1, with D possibly matching TRBD1 (5 bases). The CDR3 extends over 12 amino acids. V was shortened by 4 bases and J by 10 bases, with 16 bases between the two germline ends. In germline, CDR1 is GTSNPN, CDR2 SVGIG (reference sequence).

The V gene is TRBV4-1, the J gene TRBJ1-5; D ambiguous. The CDR3 spans 14 residues. The ends were cut back, 2 bases at V and 4 bases at J, with 9 bases in the middle. The V gene's germline CDR1 is MGHRA and CDR2 YSYEKL. Here the CDR3 reads CASSQSRTNQPQHF. The DNA for the CDR3 is TGCGCCAGCAGCCAATCCAGGACTAATCAGCCCCAGCATTTT.

The sample holds a few counts of this clone. The chain carries TRBV30 and TRBJ1-2; possible D gene TRBD1, 5 bases. Trimming cost V 2 bases and J 4 bases, with 8 bases left between them. In germline, CDR1 is GTSNPN, CDR2 SVGIG (reference sequence). CDR3 size: 12 residues. The CDR3 nucleotides read TGTGCCTGGAGTATGGGGCTCTATGGCTACACCTTC. Residues: CAWSMGLYGYTF.

This clone appeared a few times. The chain uses TRBV7-6 and TRBJ1-6; D gene ambiguous. Germline V lookup: CDR1 SGHVS, CDR2 FNYEAQ. This CDR3 comprises 14 residues. Trimming stripped 8 bases from V and 9 bases from J, with 17 bases between. The CDR3 DNA is TGTGCCAGCGGTCGGGAGCTCCGCGGTTCACCCCTCCACTTT. Amino acids: CASGRELRGSPLHF.